These T cell receptor beta chains were read from a single sample in a study of breast tumors, draining lymph nodes, adjacent tissues. TCRdb reprocessed the multiplex PCR reads via MiXCR and lists one record per CDR3 protein. The table shows over 130,000 distinct CDR3 sequences, with approximately 32% occurring only once. The sample taken for sequencing was axillary lymph node tissue. Receptors were obtained from a female donor with breast cancer. Some clones in this sample may be carry-over from other donors' samples. CDR3s include the opening cysteine and the closing phenylalanine or tryptophan. Fields, in order: V gene, J gene, CDR3 protein.

>TRBV6-2/TRBV6-3|TRBJ1-1
CASSYWAGMGSTEAFF
>TRBV4-3|TRBJ2-2
CASSLASTVRELFF
>TRBV19|TRBJ1-3
CASSIFGGGNTIYF
>TRBV28|TRBJ2-7
CASTRNSYEQYF
>TRBV2|TRBJ1-1
CASSDLVTQMNTEAFF
>TRBV27|TRBJ1-5
CASSTGTANQPQHF
>TRBV4-2|TRBJ1-2
CASSQPGRMNYGYTF
>TRBV20-1|TRBJ1-1
CSAPGDLNTEAFF
>TRBV2|TRBJ1-1
CASRIFRGDAEAFF
>TRBV7-2|TRBJ2-7
CASSRFRFAEQYF
>TRBV29-1|TRBJ2-3
CSVAGTADTQYF
>TRBV3-1|TRBJ2-3
CASSQRGGGTDTQYF
>TRBV20-1|TRBJ2-3
CSAGSIWGGLDTQYF
>TRBV7-2|TRBJ1-5
CASSKSDRAHMGQPQHF
>TRBV7-2|TRBJ1-2
CASSLAGNLNYGYPF
>TRBV13|TRBJ2-3
CASSLSFTDTQYF
>TRBV7-9|TRBJ1-1
CASSDTGQGSGAEAFF
>TRBV6-6|TRBJ2-3
CASSDPTSGGADTQYF
>TRBV5-4|TRBJ2-3
CASSLGASGGKVAQYF
>TRBV6-1|TRBJ2-1
CASLVSGTGTFSYNEQFF
>TRBV6-2/TRBV6-3|TRBJ2-2
CASVLDLLTGELFF
>TRBV19|TRBJ1-2
CASNDRVYGYTF
>TRBV6-5|TRBJ2-5
CASSYSGTGETQYF
>TRBV12-3/TRBV12-4|TRBJ2-5
CASNRAEFQETQYF
>TRBV12-3/TRBV12-4|TRBJ2-5
CASSYRGRAEQETQYF
>TRBV11-2|TRBJ2-3
CASSLDATGAFYEQYF
>TRBV4-2|TRBJ1-6
CASSHDRDRYSPLHF
>TRBV9|TRBJ1-1
CASSVEVNTEAFF
>TRBV24-1|TRBJ2-1
CATSAYSGGPLNEQFF
>TRBV24-1|TRBJ2-1
CATRQLVGGEQFF
>TRBV6-6|TRBJ2-5
CASSHSRDQETQYF
>TRBV28|TRBJ2-7
CASSLPNRYEQYF
>TRBV20-1|TRBJ2-5
CSAPTGGETQYF
>TRBV7-6|TRBJ1-6
CASSLALDSPLHF
>TRBV7-8|TRBJ1-3
CASSFGNTIYF
>TRBV18|TRBJ1-2
CASSPPGVAGGYTF
>TRBV20-1|TRBJ2-4
CSTSGLAKNIQYF
>TRBV15|TRBJ1-6
CATSSGTGGNNSPLHF
>TRBV12-3/TRBV12-4|TRBJ1-1
CATTGGGSTEAFF
>TRBV10-3|TRBJ1-6
CAISEVWQGNHNSPLHF
>TRBV12-3/TRBV12-4|TRBJ1-2
CASSFQAGGYTF